This entry describes one T cell receptor beta chain. The data stem from a study of OX40 agonist ivuxolimab in advanced cancers. Germline V gene sequence: CDR1 LNHDA, CDR2 SQIVND (reference sequence). The CDR3 runs 14 residues. Unmatched junction bases numbered 7, after V lost 5 bases and J lost 6 bases. The method was immunoSEQ multiplex PCR; TCRdb's version includes in-frame clones alone and lacks a portion of them. This repertoire shows 64,000 or so clones, 83% found once; its top ten account for approximately 0.7%. Sample: CD4+ or CD8+ T cells sorted from blood, taken in a trial of the OX40 agonist ivuxolimab. This receptor was obtained from an adult with an advanced solid tumor such as melanoma, head and neck, liver or kidney cancer. This rearrangement joins TRBV19 to TRBJ2-1, with 7 bases aligning to TRBD2. Here the CDR3 reads CASSALGLPNEQFF. Here the CDR3 DNA reads TGTGCCAGTAGTGCTTTGGGACTACCCAATGAGCAGTTCTTC.